The 6 T cell receptor beta chains reported below all come from one sample, sequenced in a study of blood T cells in healthy people across ages. Alongside a J-beta primer mix, a sample-barcoded 5' primer served in a second PCR lasting about 7 to 11 cycles. TCRdb called the 5' RACE reads again in MiXCR, with one record for every CDR3 protein. The sample lists 800,000 or so distinct CDR3 sequences, approximately 25% seen once, with roughly 3.5% in the top ten. Another study also made use of these data, one on T cells of mothers and their children.

The sample taken for sequencing was blood. These receptor sequences come from a boy between 10 and 17 years old in good health.

In this sample, this clonotype turned up a few times. The chain combines TRBV4-3 with TRBJ1-1, with a weak D call TRBD1 (5 bases). Germline CDR1 reads LGHNA; CDR2 reads YSLEER. The CDR3 extends over 18 amino acids. V shed 0 bases and J shed 3 bases, with 20 bases lying between them. CDR3 loop: CASSQDPPVGTTDTEAFF. CDR3 nucleotides: TGCGCCAGCAGCCAAGATCCCCCGGTCGGGACGACGGACACTGAAGCTTTCTTT.

This clonotype was detected a few times. The chain has TRBV27 and TRBJ2-4; tentatively, D is TRBD2 (6 bases). V was shortened by 3 bases and J by 1 base, with 10 bases between the two germline ends. CDR3 length: 15 amino acids. Per the germline V gene, CDR1 is MNHEY and CDR2 is SMNVEV (reference sequence). CDR3 DNA: TGTGCCAGCAGTTTTGGAGGGTGGGCCAAAAACATTCAGTACTTC. Protein sequence: CASSFGGWAKNIQYF.

This chain connects TRBV7-2 to TRBJ2-1, with 12 bases lining up with TRBD1. The junction had 8 bases not matched to a gene; V was cut back by 4 bases and J by 7 bases. Germline V gene sequence: CDR1 SGHTA, CDR2 FQGNSA. CDR3 length equals 16 residues. This chain's CDR3 is CASSSEPGQGANEQFF. The DNA for the CDR3 is TGTGCCAGCAGCTCGGAACCGGGACAGGGGGCAAATGAGCAGTTCTTC.

This clonotype was observed a few times. The chain couples TRBV6-5 to TRBJ2-1; D is uncertain. CDR1 MNHEY and CDR2 SVGAGI come from the germline V gene. V lost 5 bases, J lost 6 bases, and 8 bases lay in between. The CDR3 covers 12 residues. CDR3 sequence: CASSGRTNEQFF. In DNA form, the CDR3 reads TGTGCCAGCAGTGGCCGGACCAATGAGCAGTTCTTC.

The sample holds a few counts of this clonotype. The V call is TRBV7-8, the J call TRBJ2-5, with D perhaps being TRBD1 or TRBD2 (5 bases each). Deletions cut 5 bases from V and 2 bases from J, with 18 bases between. The V gene's germline CDR1 is SGHVS and CDR2 FQNEAQ. The CDR3 contains 16 residues. DNA of the CDR3: TGTGCCAGCAGCCGGCTAGTTTCGAGGGGACAAGAGACCCAGTACTTC. Residues: CASSRLVSRGQETQYF.

The chain combines TRBV4-3 with TRBJ2-1; unclear D gene. Germline assignment: CDR1 LGHNA and CDR2 YSLEER. V lost 0 bases to trimming and J lost 6 bases, with 15 bases between them. The length of the CDR3 is 16 residues. CDR3 loop: CASSQERTIIPNEQFF. The CDR3 DNA follows: TGCGCCAGCAGCCAAGAAAGGACCATAATCCCCAATGAGCAGTTCTTC.